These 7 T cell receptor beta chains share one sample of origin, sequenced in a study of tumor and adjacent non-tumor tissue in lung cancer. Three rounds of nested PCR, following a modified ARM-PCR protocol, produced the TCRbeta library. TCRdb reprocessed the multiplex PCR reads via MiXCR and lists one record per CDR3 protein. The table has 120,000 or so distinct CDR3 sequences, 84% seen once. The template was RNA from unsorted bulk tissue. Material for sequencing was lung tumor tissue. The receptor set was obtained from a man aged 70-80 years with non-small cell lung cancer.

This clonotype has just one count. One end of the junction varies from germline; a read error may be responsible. The chain's CDR3 is CANSLVGTANSGNTIYF. The CDR3 nucleotides read TGTGCCAACAGTTTGGTTGGGACGGCCAACTCTGGCAACACCATATATTTT. This chain connects TRBV6-6 to TRBJ1-3; a possible D gene is TRBD1 (5 bases). This CDR3 has 17 amino acids. The germline V gene has CDR1 MNHNY and CDR2 SVGAGI (reference sequence).

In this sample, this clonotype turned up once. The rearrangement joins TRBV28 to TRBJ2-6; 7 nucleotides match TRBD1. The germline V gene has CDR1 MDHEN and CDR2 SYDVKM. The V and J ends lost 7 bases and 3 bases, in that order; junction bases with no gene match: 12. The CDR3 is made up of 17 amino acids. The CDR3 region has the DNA TGTGCCAGCACTTTCTGGACAGGTCTCTATGGGGCCAACGTCCTGACTTTC. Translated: CASTFWTGLYGANVLTF.

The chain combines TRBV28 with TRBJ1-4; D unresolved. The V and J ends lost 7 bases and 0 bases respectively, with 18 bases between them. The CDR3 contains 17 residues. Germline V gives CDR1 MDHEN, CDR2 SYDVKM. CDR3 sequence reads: CASTFSIGQSTNEKLFF. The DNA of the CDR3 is TGTGCCAGCACTTTCTCTATCGGGCAGTCAACTAATGAAAAACTGTTTTTT.

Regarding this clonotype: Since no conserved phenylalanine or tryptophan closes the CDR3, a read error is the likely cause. The CDR3 here is CASSQDLRDSYNEQFL. CDR3 bases: TGCGCCAGTAGCCAAGATCTAAGAGACTCCTACAATGAGCAGTTCTTA. The chain uses TRBV4-3 and TRBJ2-1; D is uncertain. Germline-derived CDR1 and CDR2 are LGHNA and YSLEER. This CDR3 has 16 amino acids.

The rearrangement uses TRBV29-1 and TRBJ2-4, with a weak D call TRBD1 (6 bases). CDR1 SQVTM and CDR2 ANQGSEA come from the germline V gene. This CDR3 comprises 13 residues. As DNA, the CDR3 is TGCAGTACCTCTACCGAGGACAGAGGCATTCAGTACTTC. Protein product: CSTSTEDRGIQYF.

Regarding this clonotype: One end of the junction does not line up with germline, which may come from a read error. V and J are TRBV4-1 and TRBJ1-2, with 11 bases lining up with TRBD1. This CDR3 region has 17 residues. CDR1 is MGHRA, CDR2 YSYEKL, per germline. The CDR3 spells CAISQWTGGARHNGYTF. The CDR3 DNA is TGCGCCATCAGCCAATGGACAGGGGGCGCGAGGCACAATGGCTACACCTTC.

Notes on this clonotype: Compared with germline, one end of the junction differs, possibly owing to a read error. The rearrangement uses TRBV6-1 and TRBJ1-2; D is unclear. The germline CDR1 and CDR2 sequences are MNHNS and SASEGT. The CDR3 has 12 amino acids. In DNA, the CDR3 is TGTGTCAGCAGTGACCGTTTCTATGGATACACCTTC. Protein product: CVSSDRFYGYTF.